A selection of T cell receptor beta chains follows, all from one sample in a study of T cell responses to AZD1222 COVID-19 vaccine. Here immunoSEQ multiplex PCR was the method, and the copy in TCRdb shows in-frame clones only, minus some. The sample gives about 140,000 clones, less than 95% of which show up once; approximately 6.2% is in the top ten. The source material was peripheral blood, sampled 28 days after the second AZD1222 dose. The receptors stem from an adult who received the AZD1222 COVID-19 vaccine. Both conserved end residues are part of each CDR3. A D gene is named only where the DNA matches it firmly. Size tells how often a clone was seen (once, few, many) or the class of an expanded clone, and some rows leave it out.

V: TRBV7-9; J: TRBJ1-5; size: .; D: .; CDR3: CAGGDSNQPQHF; DNA: TGTGCCGGAGGGGACAGCAATCAGCCCCAGCATTTT
V: TRBV19; J: TRBJ2-1; size: .; D: .; CDR3: CASSISRTLQSSYNEQFF; DNA: TGTGCCAGTAGTATATCCAGGACTCTCCAAAGCTCCTACAATGAGCAGTTCTTC
V: TRBV28; J: TRBJ1-1; size: once; D: TRBD1; CDR3: CASSLTGGWTEAFF; DNA: TGTGCCAGCAGCTTAACAGGGGGATGGACTGAAGCTTTCTTT
V: TRBV5-1; J: TRBJ2-5; size: .; D: .; CDR3: CASSFLGEETQYF; DNA: TGCGCCAGCAGCTTCCTAGGGGAAGAGACCCAGTACTTC
V: TRBV4-1; J: TRBJ2-2; size: .; D: .; CDR3: CASSQDHRTGELFF; DNA: TGCGCCAGCAGCCAAGATCATCGTACCGGGGAGCTGTTTTTT
V: TRBV19; J: TRBJ1-5; size: .; D: .; CDR3: CASSKGTNGNQPQHF; DNA: TGTGCCAGTAGTAAGGGGACAAACGGCAATCAGCCCCAGCATTTT
V: TRBV11-2; J: TRBJ1-2; size: .; D: TRBD1; CDR3: CASSLDQGAGGYTF; DNA: TGTGCCAGCAGCTTAGATCAGGGGGCTGGTGGCTACACCTTC
V: TRBV29-1; J: TRBJ1-2; size: .; D: TRBD1; CDR3: CSVGTGGYGYTF; DNA: TGCAGCGTGGGGACAGGGGGCTATGGCTACACCTTC
V: TRBV6-5; J: TRBJ2-3; size: .; D: TRBD1; CDR3: CASRDRGMRTDTQYF; DNA: TGTGCCAGCAGGGACAGGGGAATGAGGACAGATACGCAGTATTTT
V: TRBV28; J: TRBJ2-7; size: once; D: .; CDR3: CASSSLSYEQYF; DNA: TGTGCCAGCAGTTCGTTAAGTTACGAGCAGTACTTC
V: TRBV3-1/TRBV3-2; J: TRBJ2-1; size: .; D: TRBD2; CDR3: CASSQTGTSGASKQFF; DNA: TGTGCCAGCAGCCAAACCGGGACTAGCGGGGCAAGCAAGCAGTTCTTC
V: TRBV19; J: TRBJ1-2; size: .; D: TRBD1; CDR3: CASSLLPLGTGVPTSGGYTF; DNA: TGTGCCAGTAGCCTTCTCCCCCTCGGGACAGGGGTTCCGACCTCTGGTGGCTACACCTTC
V: TRBV28; J: TRBJ1-6; size: .; D: .; CDR3: CASSFAGTALHF; DNA: TGTGCCAGCAGTTTTGCAGGGACGGCCCTCCACTTT
V: TRBV7-8; J: TRBJ1-6; size: .; D: .; CDR3: CASGRGNSPLHF; DNA: TGTGCCAGCGGTCGGGGGAATTCACCCCTCCACTTT
V: TRBV7-9; J: TRBJ2-5; size: .; D: .; CDR3: CASSARGRGETQYF; DNA: TGTGCCAGCAGCGCAAGAGGCCGGGGCGAGACCCAGTACTTC
V: TRBV2; J: TRBJ2-1; size: .; D: .; CDR3: CASSEKNGPNEQFF; DNA: TGTGCCAGCAGTGAGAAAAACGGTCCCAATGAGCAGTTCTTC
V: TRBV29-1; J: TRBJ2-5; size: .; D: TRBD1; CDR3: CSVRRGGGGETQYF; DNA: TGCAGCGTTCGGCGAGGGGGCGGCGGAGAGACCCAGTACTTC
V: TRBV2; J: TRBJ1-5; size: .; D: .; CDR3: CASSGQINQPQHF; DNA: TGTGCCAGCAGTGGGCAGATTAATCAGCCCCAGCATTTT
V: TRBV30; J: TRBJ1-2; size: .; D: .; CDR3: CAWSPGYAYGYTF; DNA: TGTGCCTGGAGTCCGGGGTATGCCTATGGCTACACCTTC
V: TRBV9; J: TRBJ2-5; size: .; D: TRBD2; CDR3: CASSVDGAGGQETQYF; DNA: TGTGCCAGCAGCGTAGATGGAGCGGGAGGGCAAGAGACCCAGTACTTC
V: TRBV6-1; J: TRBJ1-6; size: .; D: .; CDR3: CASSESGDRYYSPLHF; DNA: TGTGCCAGCAGTGAGAGTGGTGACAGGTACTATTCACCCCTCCACTTT
V: TRBV19; J: TRBJ2-3; size: many; D: .; CDR3: CASSIVWGADTQYF; DNA: TGTGCCAGTAGTATAGTATGGGGAGCAGATACGCAGTATTTT
V: TRBV6-5; J: TRBJ2-7; size: .; D: TRBD1; CDR3: CASQWTGGSLYEQYF; DNA: TGTGCCAGCCAGTGGACAGGGGGCTCACTTTACGAGCAGTACTTC
V: TRBV6-5; J: TRBJ2-7; size: .; D: .; CDR3: CASSYSPAAYEQYF; DNA: TGTGCCAGCAGTTACTCCCCGGCCGCCTACGAGCAGTACTTC
V: TRBV27; J: TRBJ2-1; size: .; D: .; CDR3: CASSLEGYNEQFF; DNA: TGTGCCAGCAGTTTAGAAGGATACAATGAGCAGTTCTTC
V: TRBV27; J: TRBJ2-1; size: .; D: TRBD2; CDR3: CASSPGLAGGSQFF; DNA: TGTGCCAGCAGTCCTGGACTAGCGGGCGGGTCGCAGTTCTTC
V: TRBV30; J: TRBJ1-3; size: .; D: .; CDR3: CAWSVPGAGNTIYF; DNA: TGTGCCTGGAGTGTCCCAGGGGCTGGAAACACCATATATTTT
V: TRBV14; J: TRBJ1-2; size: .; D: TRBD1; CDR3: CASSPRQGSYGYTF; DNA: TGTGCCAGCAGCCCCCGACAGGGAAGCTATGGCTACACCTTC
V: TRBV19; J: TRBJ2-2; size: .; D: .; CDR3: CASRGGTAGTGELFF; DNA: TGTGCCAGTAGGGGTGGGACTGCGGGCACCGGGGAGCTGTTTTTT
V: TRBV28; J: TRBJ2-3; size: .; D: TRBD1; CDR3: CASRSTGGSTDTQYF; DNA: TGTGCCAGCAGGTCTACAGGGGGGAGCACAGATACGCAGTATTTT
V: TRBV7-9; J: TRBJ1-4; size: .; D: .; CDR3: CASSVQTTNEKLFF; DNA: TGTGCCAGCAGCGTACAAACAACTAATGAAAAACTGTTTTTT
V: TRBV5-5; J: TRBJ1-1; size: .; D: .; CDR3: CASSSGQLNTEAFF; DNA: TGTGCCAGCAGCTCAGGACAGTTGAACACTGAAGCTTTCTTT
V: TRBV14; J: TRBJ2-3; size: .; D: TRBD1; CDR3: CASSRQPGQGRDTQYF; DNA: TGTGCCAGCAGCCGACAGCCGGGACAGGGGCGGGATACGCAGTATTTT
V: TRBV19; J: TRBJ1-2; size: .; D: .; CDR3: CASSIDPRYGYTF; DNA: TGTGCCAGTAGTATAGATCCTCGCTATGGCTACACCTTC
V: TRBV6-2/TRBV6-3; J: TRBJ2-7; size: .; D: .; CDR3: CASSKEGGKYEQYF; DNA: TGTGCCAGCAGTAAGGAAGGGGGGAAATACGAGCAGTACTTC
V: TRBV19; J: TRBJ2-4; size: .; D: TRBD2; CDR3: CASRSGGLAKNIQYF; DNA: TGTGCCAGTAGGAGCGGGGGCCTAGCCAAAAACATTCAGTACTTC
V: TRBV5-4; J: TRBJ2-7; size: .; D: TRBD2; CDR3: CASSPTSGSYEQYF; DNA: TGTGCCAGCAGCCCGACTAGCGGGAGCTACGAGCAGTACTTC
V: TRBV27; J: TRBJ2-3; size: .; D: .; CDR3: CASSPLSNTDTQYF; DNA: TGTGCCAGCAGTCCCCTTTCTAACACAGATACGCAGTATTTT
V: TRBV27; J: TRBJ2-7; size: .; D: .; CDR3: CASSDYYEQYF; DNA: TGTGCCAGCAGCGACTACTACGAGCAGTACTTC
V: TRBV3-1/TRBV3-2; J: TRBJ1-2; size: .; D: .; CDR3: CAAQSSETNYGYTF; DNA: TGTGCCGCCCAATCGTCAGAAACTAACTATGGCTACACCTTC
V: TRBV7-9; J: TRBJ2-3; size: .; D: TRBD2; CDR3: CASSSRRGASDTQYF; DNA: TGTGCCAGCAGCTCCCGGCGGGGGGCCTCAGATACGCAGTATTTT
V: TRBV18; J: TRBJ1-5; size: .; D: .; CDR3: CASSPPPGARNQPQHF; DNA: TGTGCCAGCTCACCGCCACCGGGGGCGCGCAATCAGCCCCAGCATTTT
V: TRBV28; J: TRBJ1-3; size: .; D: .; CDR3: CASSLLILNSGNTIYF; DNA: TGTGCCAGCAGTTTATTGATACTGAACTCTGGAAACACCATATATTTT
V: TRBV10-3; J: TRBJ2-5; size: .; D: .; CDR3: CAIRPTDPTETQYF; DNA: TGTGCCATCAGGCCCACGGATCCCACCGAGACCCAGTACTTC
V: TRBV5-1; J: TRBJ2-7; size: .; D: .; CDR3: CASSFQQGSEQYF; DNA: TGCGCCAGCAGCTTTCAACAGGGTTCCGAGCAGTACTTC
V: TRBV12-3/TRBV12-4; J: TRBJ1-2; size: few; D: .; CDR3: CASSFSEPDGYTF; DNA: TGTGCCAGCAGTTTTTCTGAACCCGATGGCTACACCTTC
V: TRBV12-3/TRBV12-4; J: TRBJ2-7; size: .; D: .; CDR3: CASSSPLYEQYF; DNA: TGTGCCAGCAGTTCGCCCCTCTACGAGCAGTACTTC
V: TRBV28; J: TRBJ2-7; size: .; D: TRBD1; CDR3: CASKGQNYEQYF; DNA: TGTGCCAGCAAGGGACAGAACTACGAGCAGTACTTC
V: TRBV7-9; J: TRBJ1-5; size: .; D: .; CDR3: CASSLPGNQPQHF; DNA: TGTGCCAGCAGCTTACCGGGCAATCAGCCCCAGCATTTT
V: TRBV15; J: TRBJ2-1; size: once; D: .; CDR3: CATSRAGSGEVEQFF; DNA: TGTGCCACCAGCCGGGCGGGCAGTGGTGAAGTTGAGCAGTTCTTC
V: TRBV5-8; J: TRBJ1-5; size: .; D: .; CDR3: CASSLGGFQPQHF; DNA: TGTGCCAGCAGCTTGGGCGGGTTCCAGCCCCAGCATTTT
V: TRBV6-5; J: TRBJ2-7; size: few; D: .; CDR3: CASTSGPSSYEQYF; DNA: TGTGCCAGCACCTCGGGACCGAGCTCCTACGAGCAGTACTTC
V: TRBV9; J: TRBJ1-2; size: .; D: TRBD1; CDR3: CASSGQGATSGYTF; DNA: TGTGCCAGCAGCGGACAGGGGGCTACGTCTGGCTACACCTTC
V: TRBV7-9; J: TRBJ1-5; size: .; D: .; CDR3: CASSLEQGRSNQPQHF; DNA: TGTGCCAGCAGCTTAGAGCAGGGGCGATCCAATCAGCCCCAGCATTTT